Sequencing of this T cell receptor beta chain was carried out in a study of a mutant IDH1 vaccine in newly diagnosed glioma. Study-wide context: Patients began vaccination 4-6 weeks after radiotherapy alone, or with temozolomide cycles. Of treated patients, 62.5% were men and about 40% women, averaging about 40 years. Study-level findings and limits: Detectable vaccine-induced immune responses arose in about 93% of patients.

Time point of the sample: week 11, during vaccination. Vaccination comprised doses that each held 300 ug of mutant IDH1 20-mer peptide, plus topical imiquimod. The assay was immunoSEQ multiplex PCR, and TCRdb's table has in-frame clones only and misses some. The sample lists about 64,000 clones, approximately 84% occurring once. As for this clone: Its antigen is still unknown.

The V and J ends lost 2 bases and 7 bases, in that order; junction bases with no gene match: 7. Germline lookup yields CDR1 SGHRS and CDR2 YFSETQ. This CDR3 region has 15 residues. The J gene is TRBJ1-5, the V gene TRBV5-1, with 9 bases aligning to TRBD1. The sample was PBMCs, taken from a glioma patient whose treatment included an IDH1 peptide vaccine. This TCR came from a woman between 45 and 65 years old with glioma. CDR3 protein: CASSLAGTGYQPQHF. The CDR3 DNA reads as TGCGCCAGCAGCTTAGCCGGGACAGGGTACCAGCCCCAGCATTTT. The full variable domain, its missing parts supplied by reference TRBV5-1 and TRBJ1-5, is KAGVTQTPRYLIKTRGQQVTLSCSPISGHRSVSWYQQTPGQGLQFLFEYFSETQRNKGNFPGRFSGRQFSNSRSEMNVSTLELGDSALYLCASSLAGTGYQPQHFGDGTRLSIL.